Presented here are 4 T cell receptor beta chains from one specimen sequenced in a study of T cells after yellow fever vaccination. Each CDR3 protein gets one entry after TCRdb re-called the 5' RACE reads with MiXCR. The repertoire has under 350,000 distinct CDR3 sequences, 4.1% of them found once; the top ten carry 20% to 25%. The sample in question was PBMCs, obtained 5 days after the yellow fever booster vaccination. These receptors were taken from a man younger than 35 who received the YFV17D yellow fever vaccine.

This clonotype turned up a few times. V and J are TRBV20-1 and TRBJ1-2; 8 bases are shared with TRBD1. Trimming at V came to 4 bases and at J to 2 bases, leaving 3 bases not matched to a gene. This CDR3 region has 13 residues. Germline-derived CDR1 and CDR2 are DFQATT and SNEGSKA (reference sequence). The CDR3 region is CSAKRQGNYGYTF. The CDR3 DNA sequence: TGCAGTGCTAAAAGACAGGGGAACTATGGCTACACCTTC.

The chain employs TRBV4-3 and TRBJ1-1, with D maybe TRBD1 (5 bases). The CDR3 runs to 16 residues. The V gene lost 4 bases and the J gene lost 9 bases, with 24 bases spanning the gap. Germline lookup yields CDR1 LGHNA and CDR2 YSLEER. The CDR3 coding sequence is TGCGCCAGCAGCCCCGATGAAACTGGCAGGGCAAACCAAGCTTTCTTT. Protein sequence: CASSPDETGRANQAFF.

On this clonotype itself: One end of the junction is discordant with germline, which a read error may explain. CDR3 sequence (DNA): TGTGCTAGCAGCTTAGGTGGGGGGCGCAGTGAGACCCAGTACTTC. This encodes CASSLGGGRSETQYF. The chain combines TRBV7-7 with TRBJ2-5, with D perhaps assigned TRBD1 or TRBD2 (6 bases each). The CDR3 loop spans 15 amino acids. Per germline, CDR1 SSHAT and CDR2 FNYEAQ (reference sequence).

This clonotype has at least ten counts. The chain recombines TRBV25-1 with TRBJ1-1, with TRBD1 as a possible D gene (5 bases). Trimming stripped 3 bases from V and 4 bases from J, with 12 bases between. CDR1 and CDR2 (germline): MGHDK, SYGVNS. There are 14 residues in the CDR3. The CDR3 nucleotides read TGTGCCAGCAGTGACCGGGGGGGACCCACTGAAGCTTTCTTT. It translates to CASSDRGGPTEAFF.